A selection of T cell receptor beta chains follows, all from one sample in a study of brain T cells in children with intractable seizures. This table comes from immunoSEQ multiplex PCR, and its TCRdb copy is limited to in-frame clones, with some not included. The data show approximately 41,000 clones, 75% to 95% seen once. Source: peripheral blood, taken at surgery. Receptors were obtained from a girl aged 2-10 years with tuberous sclerosis and intractable seizures. Each CDR3 is given without its conserved first and last residue.

V gene | CDR3 protein
TRBV29-1 | SVAAPAREKLF
TRBV9 | ASTARGDTEAF
TRBV7-3 | ASSSMNPGHPNTGELF
TRBV5-1 | ASSPRQGRNTEAF
TRBV6-5 | ASRSGTGGTGELF
TRBV3-1/TRBV3-2 | ASSQNGLSDRGDEQY
TRBV6-1 | ASSEAPSSLAGTGNTIY
TRBV18 | ASSPISTGLYGYT
TRBV6-5 | ASSYGLGNTEAF
TRBV4-2 | ASRDNSGSLTDTQY
TRBV21-1 | ASSKVVRGPYNEQF
TRBV18 | ASSDTLQETQY
TRBV20-1 | SASTGGQGGELF
TRBV19 | ASSIDPGETQY
TRBV19 | ASGDTVNQPQH
TRBV5-6 | ASSPNEGQARADTQY
TRBV11-2 | ASSPTQVLETQY
TRBV6-5 | ASSYDGRNTGELF
TRBV28 | ASSSGSQGAMGYT
TRBV19 | ASSTTGGLRETQY
TRBV5-1 | ASSTSRSDSPLH
TRBV23-1 | ASSQSPRRPALH
TRBV7-9 | ASSSLTDTQY
TRBV18 | ASSPTSAGYYNEQF
TRBV6-2/TRBV6-3 | ASSYSIKGQGTGNTIY
TRBV24-1 | ATRDRGLLAGYT
TRBV5-1 | ASSLGDTGELF
TRBV30 | AWSSPRPEAF
TRBV27 | ASSFRDRGLTNEKLF
TRBV5-1 | ASTLDSLPTEAF
TRBV27 | ASRTGTGSSYNSPLH
TRBV12-3/TRBV12-4 | ASSLGTGGGYT
TRBV19 | ASSYADTQY
TRBV5-1 | ASSAGGHLNTEAF
TRBV7-3 | ASSPRDRANDPYGYT
TRBV19 | ASSIEPSKAYNEQF
TRBV5-1 | ASSLVGQGPSH
TRBV7-3 | ASSSLTGELF
TRBV4-2 | ASSQGSALNTEAF
TRBV10-3 | AISESNQETQY
TRBV27 | ASSLLQGYNEQF
TRBV4-1 | ASSQAGQGADEQF
TRBV7-9 | ASSLGAGDYGYT
TRBV10-3 | AISEGTGLRAEAF
TRBV25-1 | ASSEYIPSGANVLT
TRBV24-1 | ATRGTVYNEQF
TRBV5-8 | ASTFQSSGANVLT
TRBV29-1 | SVRADTQY
TRBV29-1 | SVDMGETQY
TRBV9 | ASSVGPENSGNTIY
TRBV2 | ASREGPGELF
TRBV9 | ASSVGGSSGNTIY